The next 27 T cell receptor beta chains were all read from a single sample in a study of glioma-infiltrating T cells after dendritic cell vaccination. The repertoire was sequenced with immunoSEQ multiplex PCR; TCRdb's copy has only in-frame clones and lacks some. The sample lists 85,000 to 110,000 clones; approximately 80% were seen once. Specimen: blood, collected before dendritic cell vaccination. The receptors here all came from a human donor with glioblastoma.

The chain joins TRBV27 to TRBJ2-1; TRBD2 agrees at 8 bases. CDR3 length: 16 residues. V was clipped by 5 bases and J by 4 bases; unmatched bases: 10. Germline CDR1 MNHEY, CDR2 SMNVEV (reference sequence). The CDR3 region is CASSNSGTRDYNEQFF. The DNA for the CDR3 is TGTGCCAGCAGTAACTCCGGGACTAGGGATTACAATGAGCAGTTCTTC.

This clone was seen just once. V is TRBV25-1 and J is TRBJ1-1; no definite D call. V lost 5 bases and J lost 1, with 11 bases in between. CDR3 length equals 14 residues. Per germline, CDR1 MGHDK and CDR2 SYGVNS. CDR3 sequence (DNA): TGTGCCAGCAGTTATGCAGGAACGAACACTGAAGCTTTCTTT. Amino acids: CASSYAGTNTEAFF.

The chain has TRBV6-4 and TRBJ2-6; 7 bases align to TRBD2. This CDR3 contains 19 residues. The trim removed 6 bases at V and 2 bases at J, leaving 16 bases unmatched. CDR1 and CDR2 (germline): MRHNA, SNTAGT. Here the CDR3 reads CASRTPLAARLPGANVLTF. For the CDR3, the DNA is TGTGCCAGCAGGACCCCTCTAGCGGCTCGGCTTCCTGGGGCCAACGTCCTGACTTTC.

J is TRBJ2-1 and V is TRBV18; D is undetermined. The CDR3 is 14 residues long. Germline V gene lookup returns CDR1 KGHSH and CDR2 LQKENI. V lost 6 bases and J lost 8, with 17 bases in between. CDR3 sequence (DNA): TGTGCCAGCTCCCCCACGATTCCGGCGGATGAGCAGTTCTTC. Its translation: CASSPTIPADEQFF.

This chain connects TRBV11-2 to TRBJ1-4, with 7 bases that match TRBD1. Germline CDR1 reads SGHAT; CDR2 reads FQNNGV. Trimming cost V 4 bases and J 4 bases; bases outside gene matches: 3. The CDR3 totals 14 residues. The CDR3, as DNA: TGTGCCAGCAGCTCGGACAGGAATAATGAAAAACTGTTTTTT. As protein: CASSSDRNNEKLFF.

The chain combines TRBV6-1 with TRBJ2-3; D remains unclear. Germline values: CDR1 MNHNS, CDR2 SASEGT. Trimming took 6 bases from V and 7 from J, leaving 11 bases between them. The CDR3 has 12 amino acids. In nucleotides, the CDR3 is TGTGCCAGCAGGGAGTACACGAATACGCAGTATTTT. This gives the protein CASREYTNTQYF.

V and J are TRBV19 and TRBJ1-6; no clear D. V lost 5 bases and J lost 6, with 14 bases in between. The CDR3 length is 15 residues. From germline, CDR1 is LNHDA and CDR2 SQIVND (reference sequence). CDR3 in DNA: TGTGCCAGTAGTTGGAGGGTACAAGTTAATTCACCCCTCCACTTT. This gives the protein CASSWRVQVNSPLHF.

The chain has TRBV9 and TRBJ2-7; 10 bases are a match to TRBD1. CDR3 length: 16 amino acids. V shed 0 bases, J shed 3 bases, and the junction held 6 bases outside the gene matches. Looked up from germline, CDR1 is SGDLS and CDR2 is YYNGEE. CDR3 protein: CASSVGGGTGDYEQYF. The CDR3 DNA is TGTGCCAGCAGCGTAGGGGGCGGGACAGGGGACTACGAGCAGTACTTC.

The rearrangement uses TRBV5-5 and TRBJ2-7; D is possibly TRBD1 (6 bases). Deletions cut 1 base from V and 3 bases from J, with 11 bases between. Germline V gene data show CDR1 as SGHKS and CDR2 as YYEKEE (reference sequence). The CDR3 covers 14 residues. Here the CDR3 DNA reads TGTGCCAGCAGCTTGTTCAGGGGAAGCTACGAGCAGTACTTC. It yields the protein CASSLFRGSYEQYF.

CDR3 in DNA: TGTGCCAGCTCACCACCCCAAATCGTTCGGGTCGGCGGCTACACCTTC. This codes for CASSPPQIVRVGGYTF. This sequence joins TRBV18 and TRBJ1-2; D gene uncertain. CDR1 KGHSH and CDR2 LQKENI come from the germline V gene. V shed 0 bases and J shed 8 bases, with 19 bases lying between them. The CDR3 is 16 residues long.

The V and J genes are TRBV7-2 and TRBJ1-6; possible D gene TRBD1, 5 bases. V was trimmed by 5 bases and J by 6 bases, leaving 17 bases between them. CDR1 is SGHTA, CDR2 FQGNSA, per germline. The CDR3 contains 16 residues. This CDR3 reads CASSPRDGGTNSPLHF. Written as DNA, the CDR3 is TGTGCCAGCAGCCCCCGCGATGGAGGGACTAATTCACCCCTCCACTTT.

This rearrangement joins TRBV7-9 to TRBJ2-5; weak D call: TRBD2 (5 bases). The CDR3 contains 14 residues. Trimming pared 0 bases from V and 5 bases from J, leaving 10 bases between. Germline V gene data show CDR1 as SEHNR and CDR2 as FQNEAQ (reference sequence). CDR3: CASSLARDRETQYF. CDR3 nucleotides: TGTGCCAGCAGCTTAGCCCGGGATCGGGAGACCCAGTACTTC.

Turning to this clone: The junction departs from germline at one end; a sequencing error may be responsible. This rearrangement joins TRBV5-1 to TRBJ2-5, with D perhaps TRBD1 (6 bases). This CDR3 has 20 residues. Per germline, CDR1 SGHRS and CDR2 YFSETQ. The DNA of the CDR3 is TGCGCCAGCAGCCTCGGACTCCCGGACAGTTTTGAAAGTTTTGGGGAGACCCGGTACTTC. Protein sequence: CASSLGLPDSFESFGETRYF.

This clone appeared a few times. Other DNA variants within this sample encode the same CDR3. This sequence joins TRBV5-4 and TRBJ1-4; perhaps TRBD1 as D (5 bases). CDR1 and CDR2 from the germline V gene are SGHNT and YYREEE (reference sequence). The CDR3 loop spans 14 amino acids. With 0 bases removed from V and 4 bases from J, the gap between germline ends came to 7 bases. CDR3 protein: CASSLGGGNEKLFF. CDR3 nucleotides: TGTGCCAGCAGCTTGGGCGGGGGTAATGAAAAACTGTTTTTT.

This chain uses TRBV7-9 with TRBJ1-5; D is perhaps TRBD1 (5 bases). The CDR3 has 13 amino acids. Deletions cut 7 bases from V and 4 bases from J, with 11 bases between. The germline V gene encodes CDR1 SEHNR and CDR2 FQNEAQ (reference sequence). The CDR3 DNA reads TGTGCCAGCACCGACAGTTTAAATCAGCCCCAGCATTTT. Translation: CASTDSLNQPQHF.

In its sample, this clone was seen a few times. The chain recombines TRBV10-3 with TRBJ2-5, with TRBD1 as a possible D gene (5 bases). This CDR3 comprises 13 residues. Per the germline V gene, CDR1 is ENHRY and CDR2 is SYGVKD. Trimming left V 2 bases short and J 2 bases short, with 6 bases between. CDR3 DNA sequence: TGTGCCATCAGTGAGGACAGTCAAGAGACCCAGTACTTC. Translation: CAISEDSQETQYF.

The chain combines TRBV7-2 with TRBJ2-5, with D possibly TRBD2 on 7 matching bases. Trimming removed 7 bases at V and 0 bases at J, with 15 bases between. The CDR3 is 15 amino acids. Germline V gene sequence: CDR1 SGHTA, CDR2 FQGNSA. The CDR3 protein is CASTKGRGYQETQYF. The CDR3 DNA is TGTGCCAGCACCAAGGGGAGGGGGTACCAAGAGACCCAGTACTTC.

CDR3 in amino acids: CASRDSYNSPLHF. In DNA form, the CDR3 reads TGTGCCTCCAGGGACTCCTATAATTCACCCCTCCACTTT. The chain couples TRBV30 to TRBJ1-6, with D perhaps TRBD1 (5 bases). CDR3 length: 13 residues. Germline-derived CDR1 and CDR2 are GTSNPN and SVGIG (reference sequence). Trimming removed 7 bases from V and 0 bases from J, with 7 bases in between.

The CDR3 DNA reads TGCGCCAGCAGCTGGGTACAGGGGTCAAAGTACTTC. Its translation is CASSWVQGSKYF. The gene calls are TRBV5-1 and TRBJ2-7, with TRBD1 matching over 7 bases. The germline V gene has CDR1 SGHRS and CDR2 YFSETQ. V lost 3 bases, J lost 11 bases, and 8 bases stayed unmatched. The CDR3 extends over 12 amino acids.

This chain connects TRBV10-2 to TRBJ2-5; TRBD1 agrees at 7 bases. V shed 2 bases, J shed 1 base, and the junction held 1 base outside the gene matches. The CDR3 runs to 14 residues. Germline-derived CDR1 and CDR2 are WSHSY and SAAADI. The CDR3 sequence is CASSENRGQETQYF. The CDR3 DNA sequence: TGCGCCAGCAGTGAGAACAGGGGCCAAGAGACCCAGTACTTC.

This clone has just one count. The chain uses TRBV20-1 and TRBJ1-2; the match to TRBD1 covers 9 bases. Per the germline V gene, CDR1 is DFQATT and CDR2 is SNEGSKA (reference sequence). V dropped 3 bases and J dropped 11; count of bases not matched to a gene: 4. The CDR3 sequence is 11 residues long. The CDR3 here is CSARGQGRYTF. For the CDR3, the DNA is TGCAGTGCTAGGGGACAGGGACGATACACCTTC.

The sample holds one count of this clone. The chain couples TRBV28 to TRBJ1-5, with TRBD1 matching 7 bases. CDR1 and CDR2 from the germline V gene are MDHEN and SYDVKM. J gave up 1 base and V 5 bases, and 5 bases lay outside the gene matches. The CDR3 is 15 amino acids. The CDR3 DNA reads as TGTGCCAGCAGTCGGGCAGGGGGGAGCAATCAGCCCCAGCATTTT. Its translation is CASSRAGGSNQPQHF.

The gene calls are TRBV5-5 and TRBJ1-3; no clear D gene. V lost 4 bases and J 0 bases, leaving 11 bases between the germline ends. The germline CDR1 and CDR2 sequences are SGHKS and YYEKEE (reference sequence). CDR3 length: 15 residues. The CDR3 DNA is TGTGCCAGCAGCCCTCGGGGTGCCTCTGGAAACACCATATATTTT. Its protein is CASSPRGASGNTIYF.

V and J are TRBV5-1 and TRBJ2-1; 9 bases are a match to TRBD2. With 2 bases clipped from V and 8 bases from J, the junction kept 5 bases outside the gene matches. The CDR3 loop spans 14 amino acids. CDR1 and CDR2 (germline): SGHRS, YFSETQ. CDR3 nucleotides: TGCGCCAGCAGCTTAGGTGCTAGCGGGGATGAGCAGTTCTTC. Protein sequence: CASSLGASGDEQFF.

The chain has TRBV5-4 and TRBJ1-2; TRBD1 might be the D (6 bases). CDR1 SGHNT and CDR2 YYREEE come from the germline V gene (reference sequence). The CDR3 covers 13 residues. Between the trimmed V and J ends, which lost 4 bases and 3 bases, there was a span of 10 bases. Here the CDR3 reads CASSLDSYYGYTF. CDR3 nucleotides: TGTGCCAGCAGCCTGGACAGTTACTATGGCTACACCTTC. The whole variable domain, remainder taken from reference TRBV5-4 and TRBJ1-2, is ETGVTQSPTHLIKTRGQQVTLRCSSQSGHNTVSWYQQALGQGPQFIFQYYREEENGRGNFPPRFSGLQFPNYSSELNVNALELDDSALYLCASSLDSYYGYTFGSGTRLTVV.

This clone is a singleton in its sample. The rearrangement joins TRBV7-3 to TRBJ2-1, with 11 bases identical to TRBD2. Germline trimming cut 5 bases from V and 6 bases from J; bases unmatched to any gene: 9. The CDR3 loop spans 16 amino acids. Per the germline V gene, CDR1 is SGHTA and CDR2 is FQGTGA. The CDR3 nucleotides are TGTGCCAGCAGCACAACCGGGACTAGCGGAGTCAATGAGCAGTTCTTC. The encoded protein is CASSTTGTSGVNEQFF.

This clone was seen a handful of times. V gene TRBV10-3 combines with J gene TRBJ2-1; D is undetermined. The germline V and J ends were trimmed by 5 bases and 10 bases, with 15 bases remaining between them. CDR1 is ENHRY and CDR2 is SYGVKD in the germline V gene. The CDR3 is 13 residues long. This CDR3 reads CAISSTREEEQFF. The CDR3 DNA sequence: TGTGCCATCAGTTCGACTCGCGAGGAGGAGCAGTTCTTC.